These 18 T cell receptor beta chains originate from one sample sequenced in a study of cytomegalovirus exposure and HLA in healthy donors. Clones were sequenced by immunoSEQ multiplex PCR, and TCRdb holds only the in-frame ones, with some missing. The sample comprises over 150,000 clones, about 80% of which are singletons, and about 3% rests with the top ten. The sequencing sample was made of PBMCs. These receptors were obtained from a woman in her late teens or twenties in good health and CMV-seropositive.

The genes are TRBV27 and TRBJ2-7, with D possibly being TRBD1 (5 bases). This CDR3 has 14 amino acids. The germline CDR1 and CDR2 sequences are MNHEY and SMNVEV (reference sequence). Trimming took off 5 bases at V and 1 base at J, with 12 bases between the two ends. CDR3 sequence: CASSAADRSYEQYF. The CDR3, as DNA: TGTGCCAGCAGTGCCGCCGACAGATCCTACGAGCAGTACTTC.

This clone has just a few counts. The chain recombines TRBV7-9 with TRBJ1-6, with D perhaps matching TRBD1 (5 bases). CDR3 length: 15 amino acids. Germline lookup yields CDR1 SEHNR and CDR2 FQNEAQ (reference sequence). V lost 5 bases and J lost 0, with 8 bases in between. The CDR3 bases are TGTGCCAGCAGCGCCGGGGGCTCCTATAATTCACCCCTCCACTTT. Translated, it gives CASSAGGSYNSPLHF.

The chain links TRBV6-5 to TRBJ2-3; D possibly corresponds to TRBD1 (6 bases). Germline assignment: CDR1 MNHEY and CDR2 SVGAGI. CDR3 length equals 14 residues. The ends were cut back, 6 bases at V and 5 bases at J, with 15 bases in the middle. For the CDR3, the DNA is TGTGCCAGCAGGACTACGATACAGGGAGATACGCAGTATTTT. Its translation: CASRTTIQGDTQYF.

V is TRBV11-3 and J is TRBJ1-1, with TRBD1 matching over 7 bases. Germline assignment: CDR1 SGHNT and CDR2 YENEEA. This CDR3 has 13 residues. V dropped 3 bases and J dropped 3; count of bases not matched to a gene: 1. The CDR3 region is CASSFGQDTEAFF. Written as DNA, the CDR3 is TGTGCCAGCAGCTTTGGACAGGACACTGAAGCTTTCTTT.

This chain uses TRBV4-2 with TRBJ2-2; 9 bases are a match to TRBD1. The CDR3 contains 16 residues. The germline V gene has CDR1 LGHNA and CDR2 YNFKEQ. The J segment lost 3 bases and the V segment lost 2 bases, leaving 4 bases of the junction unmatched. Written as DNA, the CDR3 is TGTGCCAGCAGCCAAAGACAGGGGGAGGACACCGGGGAGCTGTTTTTT. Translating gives CASSQRQGEDTGELFF.

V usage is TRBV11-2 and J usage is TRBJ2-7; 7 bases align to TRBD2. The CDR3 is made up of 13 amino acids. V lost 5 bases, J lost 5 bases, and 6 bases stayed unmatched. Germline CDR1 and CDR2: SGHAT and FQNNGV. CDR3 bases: TGTGCCAGCAGCCCCGGTCGGGGGGACGAGCAGTACTTC. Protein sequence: CASSPGRGDEQYF.

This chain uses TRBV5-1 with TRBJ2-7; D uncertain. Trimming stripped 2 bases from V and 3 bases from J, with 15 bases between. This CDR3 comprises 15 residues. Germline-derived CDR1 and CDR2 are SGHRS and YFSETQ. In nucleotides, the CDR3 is TGCGCCAGCAGCTTATATGTCCGATCCTACTACGAGCAGTACTTC. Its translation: CASSLYVRSYYEQYF.

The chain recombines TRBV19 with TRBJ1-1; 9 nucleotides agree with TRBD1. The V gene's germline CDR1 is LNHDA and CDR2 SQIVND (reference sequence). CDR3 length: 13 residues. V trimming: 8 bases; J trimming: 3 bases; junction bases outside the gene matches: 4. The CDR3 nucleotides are TGTGCCAGTCGCCGGGACAGGGACACTGAAGCTTTCTTT. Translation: CASRRDRDTEAFF. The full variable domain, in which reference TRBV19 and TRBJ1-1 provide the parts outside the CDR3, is DGGITQSPKYLFRKEGQNVTLSCEQNLNHDAMYWYRQDPGQGLRLIYYSQIVNDFQKGDIAEGYSVSREKKESFPLTVTSAQKNPTAFYLCASRRDRDTEAFFGQGTRLTVV.

DNA of the CDR3: TGTGCCACCCAGGGTAGCCGGGAGCTGTTTTTT. This translates into CATQGSRELFF. The chain links TRBV25-1 to TRBJ2-2, with a tentative D call TRBD1 (5 bases). V lost 10 bases to trimming and J lost 9 bases, with 12 bases between them. CDR1 MGHDK and CDR2 SYGVNS come from the germline V gene. The CDR3 totals 11 residues.

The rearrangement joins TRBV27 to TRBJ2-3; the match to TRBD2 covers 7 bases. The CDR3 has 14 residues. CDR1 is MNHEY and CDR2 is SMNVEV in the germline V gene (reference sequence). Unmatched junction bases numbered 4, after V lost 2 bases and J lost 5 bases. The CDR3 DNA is TGTGCCAGCAGTTTAGGGCGGGGGTTAGATACGCAGTATTTT. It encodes CASSLGRGLDTQYF.

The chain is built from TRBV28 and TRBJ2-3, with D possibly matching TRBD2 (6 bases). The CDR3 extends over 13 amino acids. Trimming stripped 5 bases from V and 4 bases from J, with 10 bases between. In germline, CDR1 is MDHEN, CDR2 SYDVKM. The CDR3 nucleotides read TGTGCCAGCAGTCCGCGGGGACCAGATACGCAGTATTTT. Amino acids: CASSPRGPDTQYF. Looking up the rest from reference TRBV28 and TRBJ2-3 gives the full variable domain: DVKVTQSSRYLVKRTGEKVFLECVQDMDHENMFWYRQDPGLGLRLIYFSYDVKMKEKGDIPEGYSVSREKKERFSLILESASTNQTSMYLCASSPRGPDTQYFGPGTRLTVL.

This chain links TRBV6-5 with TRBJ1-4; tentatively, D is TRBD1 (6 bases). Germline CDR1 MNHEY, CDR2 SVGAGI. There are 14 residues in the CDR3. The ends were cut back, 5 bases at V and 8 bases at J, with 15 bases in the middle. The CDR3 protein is CASSPTGMGEKLFF. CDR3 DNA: TGTGCCAGCAGTCCAACAGGGATGGGCGAAAAACTGTTTTTT.

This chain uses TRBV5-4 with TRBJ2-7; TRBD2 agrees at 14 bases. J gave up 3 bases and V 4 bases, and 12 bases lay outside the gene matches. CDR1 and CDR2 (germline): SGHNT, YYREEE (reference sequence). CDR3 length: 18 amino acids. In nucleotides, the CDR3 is TGTGCCAGCAGCGGGGGACTAGCGGGGGCCACGAGATTCTACGAGCAGTACTTC. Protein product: CASSGGLAGATRFYEQYF.

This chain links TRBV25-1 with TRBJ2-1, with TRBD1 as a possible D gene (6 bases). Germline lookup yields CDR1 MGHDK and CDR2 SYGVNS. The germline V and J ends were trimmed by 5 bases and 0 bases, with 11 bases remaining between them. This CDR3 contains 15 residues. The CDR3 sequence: CASSPGRGSYNEQFF. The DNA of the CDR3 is TGTGCCAGCAGTCCCGGCAGGGGCTCCTACAATGAGCAGTTCTTC. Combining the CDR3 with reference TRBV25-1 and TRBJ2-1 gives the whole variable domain EADIYQTPRYLVIGTGKKITLECSQTMGHDKMYWYQQDPGMELHLIHYSYGVNSTEKGDLSSESTVSRIRTEHFPLTLESARPSHTSQYLCASSPGRGSYNEQFFGPGTRLTVL.

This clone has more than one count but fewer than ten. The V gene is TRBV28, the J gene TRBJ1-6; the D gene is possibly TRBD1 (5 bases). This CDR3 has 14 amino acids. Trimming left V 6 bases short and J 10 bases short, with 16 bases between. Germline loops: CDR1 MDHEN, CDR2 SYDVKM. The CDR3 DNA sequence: TGTGCCAGCAGGACGACACCCCAGGGCTCACCCCTCCACTTT. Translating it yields CASRTTPQGSPLHF.

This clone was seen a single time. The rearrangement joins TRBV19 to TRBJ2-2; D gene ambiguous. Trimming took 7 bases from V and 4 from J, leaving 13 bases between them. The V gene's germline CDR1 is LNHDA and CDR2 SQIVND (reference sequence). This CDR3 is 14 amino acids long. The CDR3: CASTPLGVTGELFF. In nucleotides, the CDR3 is TGTGCCAGTACGCCCCTAGGTGTCACCGGGGAGCTGTTTTTT.

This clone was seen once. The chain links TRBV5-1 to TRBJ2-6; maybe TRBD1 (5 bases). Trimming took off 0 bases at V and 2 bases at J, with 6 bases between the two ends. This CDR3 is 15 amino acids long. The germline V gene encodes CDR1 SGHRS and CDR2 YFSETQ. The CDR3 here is CASSLAGPGANVLTF. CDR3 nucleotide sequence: TGCGCCAGCAGCTTGGCAGGGCCTGGGGCCAACGTCCTGACTTTC. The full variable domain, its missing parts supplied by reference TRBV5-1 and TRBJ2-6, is KAGVTQTPRYLIKTRGQQVTLSCSPISGHRSVSWYQQTPGQGLQFLFEYFSETQRNKGNFPGRFSGRQFSNSRSEMNVSTLELGDSALYLCASSLAGPGANVLTFGAGSRLTVL.

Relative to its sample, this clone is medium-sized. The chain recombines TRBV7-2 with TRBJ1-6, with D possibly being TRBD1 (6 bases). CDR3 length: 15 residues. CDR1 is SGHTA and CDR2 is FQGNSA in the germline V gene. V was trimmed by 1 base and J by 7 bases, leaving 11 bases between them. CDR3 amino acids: CASSLGPGQNSPLHF. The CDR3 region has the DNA TGTGCCAGCAGCTTAGGTCCCGGACAGAATTCACCCCTCCACTTT.